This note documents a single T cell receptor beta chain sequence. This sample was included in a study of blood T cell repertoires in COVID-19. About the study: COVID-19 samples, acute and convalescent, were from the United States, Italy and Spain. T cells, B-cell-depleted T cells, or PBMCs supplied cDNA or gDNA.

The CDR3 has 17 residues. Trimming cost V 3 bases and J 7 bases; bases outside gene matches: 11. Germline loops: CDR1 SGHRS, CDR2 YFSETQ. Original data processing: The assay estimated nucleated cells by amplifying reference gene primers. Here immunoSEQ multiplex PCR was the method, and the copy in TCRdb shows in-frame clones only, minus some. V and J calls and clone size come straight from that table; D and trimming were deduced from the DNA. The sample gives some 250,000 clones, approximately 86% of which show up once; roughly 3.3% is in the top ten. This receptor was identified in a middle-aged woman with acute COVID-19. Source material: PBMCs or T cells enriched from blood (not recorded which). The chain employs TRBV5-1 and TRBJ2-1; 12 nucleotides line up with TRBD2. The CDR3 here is CASSSLTLAGGRNEQFF. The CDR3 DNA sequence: TGCGCCAGCAGCTCCCTAACCCTAGCGGGAGGGCGAAATGAGCAGTTCTTC.